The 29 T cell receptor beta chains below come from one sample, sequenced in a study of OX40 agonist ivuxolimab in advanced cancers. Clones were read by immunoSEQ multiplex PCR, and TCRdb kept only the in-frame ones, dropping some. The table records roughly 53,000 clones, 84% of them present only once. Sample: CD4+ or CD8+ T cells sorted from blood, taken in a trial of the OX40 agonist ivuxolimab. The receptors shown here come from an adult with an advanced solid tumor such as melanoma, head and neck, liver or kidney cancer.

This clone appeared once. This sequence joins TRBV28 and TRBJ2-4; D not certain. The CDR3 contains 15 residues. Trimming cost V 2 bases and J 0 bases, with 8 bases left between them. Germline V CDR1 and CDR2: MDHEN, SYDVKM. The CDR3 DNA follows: TGTGCCAGCAGTTTAGGAGTACTAGCCAAAAACATTCAGTACTTC. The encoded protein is CASSLGVLAKNIQYF.

The DNA of the CDR3 is TGCAGCGTTGAAACGTCAGGGGGAGCGGATGGCTACACCTTC. This encodes CSVETSGGADGYTF. V gene TRBV29-1 combines with J gene TRBJ1-2, with 7 bases aligning to TRBD1. V dropped 2 bases and J dropped 6; count of bases not matched to a gene: 9. This CDR3 contains 14 residues. The germline V gene encodes CDR1 SQVTM and CDR2 ANQGSEA. Drawing the rest from reference TRBV29-1 and TRBJ1-2, the complete variable domain is SAVISQKPSRDICQRGTSLTIQCQVDSQVTMMFWYRQQPGQSLTLIATANQGSEATYESGFVIDKFPISRPNLTFSTLTVSNMSPEDSSIYLCSVETSGGADGYTFGSGTRLTVV.

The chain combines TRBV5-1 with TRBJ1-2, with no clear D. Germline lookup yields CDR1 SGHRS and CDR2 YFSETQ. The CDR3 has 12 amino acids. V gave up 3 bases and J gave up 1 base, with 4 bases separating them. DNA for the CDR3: TGCGCCAGCAGCTCCGGTAACTATGGCTACACCTTC. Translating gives CASSSGNYGYTF.

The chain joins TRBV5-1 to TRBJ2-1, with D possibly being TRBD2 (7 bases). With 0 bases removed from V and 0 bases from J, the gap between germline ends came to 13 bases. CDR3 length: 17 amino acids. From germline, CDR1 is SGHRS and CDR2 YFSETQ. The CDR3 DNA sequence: TGCGCCAGCAGCTTGGATACGGGGGGCAGCTCCTACAATGAGCAGTTCTTC. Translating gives CASSLDTGGSSYNEQFF.

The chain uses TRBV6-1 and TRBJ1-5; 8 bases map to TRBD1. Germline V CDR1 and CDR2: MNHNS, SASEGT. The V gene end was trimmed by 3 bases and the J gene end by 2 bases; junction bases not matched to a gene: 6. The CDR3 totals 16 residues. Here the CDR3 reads CASSDPGGGGNQPQHF. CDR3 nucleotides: TGTGCCAGCAGTGACCCAGGGGGCGGGGGCAATCAGCCCCAGCATTTT.

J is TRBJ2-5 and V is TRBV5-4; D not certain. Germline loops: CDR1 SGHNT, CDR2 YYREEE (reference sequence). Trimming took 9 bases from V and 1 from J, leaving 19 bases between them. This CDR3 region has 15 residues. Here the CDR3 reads CATTSGSLLQETQYF. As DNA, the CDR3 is TGTGCCACTACGAGTGGCAGCCTACTCCAAGAGACCCAGTACTTC.

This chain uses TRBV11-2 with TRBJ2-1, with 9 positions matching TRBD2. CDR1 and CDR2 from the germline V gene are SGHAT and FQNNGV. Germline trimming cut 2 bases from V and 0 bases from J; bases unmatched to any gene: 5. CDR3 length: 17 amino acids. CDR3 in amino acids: CASSLLGLASSYNEQFF. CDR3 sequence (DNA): TGTGCCAGCAGCTTATTAGGACTAGCGTCCTCCTACAATGAGCAGTTCTTC.

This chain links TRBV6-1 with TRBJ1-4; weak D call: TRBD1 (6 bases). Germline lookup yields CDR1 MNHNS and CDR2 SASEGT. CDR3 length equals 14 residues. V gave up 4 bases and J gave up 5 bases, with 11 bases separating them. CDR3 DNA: TGTGCCAGCAGTGCGGCAGGGGCAAATGAAAAACTGTTTTTT. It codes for CASSAAGANEKLFF.

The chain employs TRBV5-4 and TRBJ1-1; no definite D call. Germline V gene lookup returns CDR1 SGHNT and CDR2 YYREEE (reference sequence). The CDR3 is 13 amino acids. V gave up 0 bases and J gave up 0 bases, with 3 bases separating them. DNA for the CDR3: TGTGCCAGCAGCTTGGATCTGAACACTGAAGCTTTCTTT. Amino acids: CASSLDLNTEAFF.

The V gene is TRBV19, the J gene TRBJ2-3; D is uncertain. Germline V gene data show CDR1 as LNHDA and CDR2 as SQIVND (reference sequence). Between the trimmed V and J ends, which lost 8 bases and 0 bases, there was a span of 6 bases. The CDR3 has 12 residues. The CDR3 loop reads CASESSTDTQYF. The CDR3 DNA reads TGTGCCAGTGAGTCCAGCACAGATACGCAGTATTTT.

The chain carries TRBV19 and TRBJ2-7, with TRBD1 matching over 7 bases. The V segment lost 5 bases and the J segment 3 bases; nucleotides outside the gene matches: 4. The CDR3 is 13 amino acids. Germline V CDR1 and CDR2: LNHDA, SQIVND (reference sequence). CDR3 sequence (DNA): TGTGCCAGTAGTTCGGGACAGATCTACGAGCAGTACTTC. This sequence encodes CASSSGQIYEQYF.

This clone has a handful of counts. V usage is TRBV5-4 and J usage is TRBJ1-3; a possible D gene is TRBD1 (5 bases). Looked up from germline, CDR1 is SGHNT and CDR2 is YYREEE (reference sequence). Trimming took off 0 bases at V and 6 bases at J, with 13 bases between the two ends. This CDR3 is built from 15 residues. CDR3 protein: CASSLGGPGVNTIYF. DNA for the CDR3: TGTGCCAGCAGCTTGGGGGGACCCGGGGTAAACACCATATATTTT.

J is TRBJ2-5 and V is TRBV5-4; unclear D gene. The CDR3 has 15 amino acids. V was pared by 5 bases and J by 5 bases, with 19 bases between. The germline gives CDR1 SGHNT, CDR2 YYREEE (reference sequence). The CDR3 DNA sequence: TGTGCCAGCAGAACCTCCGCCGGGTCGAGGGAGACCCAGTACTTC. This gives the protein CASRTSAGSRETQYF.

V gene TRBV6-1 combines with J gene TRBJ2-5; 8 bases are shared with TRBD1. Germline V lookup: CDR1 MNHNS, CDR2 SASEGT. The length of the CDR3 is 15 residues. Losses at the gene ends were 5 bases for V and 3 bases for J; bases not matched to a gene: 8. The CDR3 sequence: CASSLDRVGKETQYF. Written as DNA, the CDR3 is TGTGCCAGCAGTCTGGACAGGGTTGGGAAAGAGACCCAGTACTTC.

The CDR3 spells CASSLGREGYEQYF. The CDR3, as DNA: TGTGCCAGCAGCTTAGGGCGGGAGGGCTACGAGCAGTACTTC. The genes are TRBV13 and TRBJ2-7; TRBD2 matches at 9 bases. CDR3 size: 14 residues. Trimming at V came to 0 bases and at J to 3 bases, leaving 0 bases not matched to a gene. Per the germline V gene, CDR1 is PRHDT and CDR2 is FYEKMQ (reference sequence).

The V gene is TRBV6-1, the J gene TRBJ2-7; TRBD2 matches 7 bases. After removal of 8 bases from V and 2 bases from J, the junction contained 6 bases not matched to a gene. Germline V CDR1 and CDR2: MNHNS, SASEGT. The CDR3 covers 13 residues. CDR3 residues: CASGLAVPYEQYF. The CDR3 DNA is TGTGCCAGCGGGCTAGCGGTACCCTACGAGCAGTACTTC.

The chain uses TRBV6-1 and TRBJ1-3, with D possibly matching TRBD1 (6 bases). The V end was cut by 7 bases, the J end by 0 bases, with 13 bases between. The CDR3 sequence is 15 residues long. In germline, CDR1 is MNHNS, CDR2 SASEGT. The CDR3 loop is CASNRSGASGNTIYF. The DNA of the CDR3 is TGTGCCAGCAATCGATCAGGGGCCTCTGGAAACACCATATATTTT.

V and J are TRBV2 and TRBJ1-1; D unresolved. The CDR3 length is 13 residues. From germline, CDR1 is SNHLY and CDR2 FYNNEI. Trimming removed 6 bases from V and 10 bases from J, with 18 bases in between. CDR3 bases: TGTGCCAGCAGACCGGGAGGTAACTCAGGAGCTTTCTTT. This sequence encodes CASRPGGNSGAFF.

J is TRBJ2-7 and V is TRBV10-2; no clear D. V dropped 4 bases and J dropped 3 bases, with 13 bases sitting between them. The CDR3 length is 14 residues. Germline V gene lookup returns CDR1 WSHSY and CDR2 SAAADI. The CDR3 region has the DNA TGCGCCAGCAGTGTAGACTTCAAAGGCTACGAGCAGTACTTC. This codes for CASSVDFKGYEQYF.

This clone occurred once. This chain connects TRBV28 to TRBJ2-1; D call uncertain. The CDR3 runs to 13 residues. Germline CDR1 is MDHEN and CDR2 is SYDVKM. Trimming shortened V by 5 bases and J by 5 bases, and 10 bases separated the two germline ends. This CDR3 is CASSDRSDNEQFF. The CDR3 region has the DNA TGTGCCAGCAGTGATAGGAGCGACAATGAGCAGTTCTTC. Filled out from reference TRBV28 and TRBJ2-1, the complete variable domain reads DVKVTQSSRYLVKRTGEKVFLECVQDMDHENMFWYRQDPGLGLRLIYFSYDVKMKEKGDIPEGYSVSREKKERFSLILESASTNQTSMYLCASSDRSDNEQFFGPGTRLTVL.

CDR3 in amino acids: CASSLVGDTATDTQYF. CDR3 nucleotide sequence: TGTGCCAGCAGCTTAGTTGGGGATACAGCCACAGATACGCAGTATTTT. The gene calls are TRBV7-2 and TRBJ2-3; no clear D gene. CDR1 and CDR2 from the germline V gene are SGHTA and FQGNSA. This CDR3 is 16 amino acids long. Trimming shortened V by 1 base and J by 2 bases, and 13 bases separated the two germline ends.

CDR3 bases: TGTGCCAGCAGCCGAAGGCTAGAAAGCAATGAGCAGTTCTTC. Translating gives CASSRRLESNEQFF. The chain combines TRBV5-4 with TRBJ2-1; D unclear. The CDR3 has 14 amino acids. CDR1 and CDR2 (germline): SGHNT, YYREEE (reference sequence). V shed 4 bases and J shed 6 bases, with 14 bases lying between them.

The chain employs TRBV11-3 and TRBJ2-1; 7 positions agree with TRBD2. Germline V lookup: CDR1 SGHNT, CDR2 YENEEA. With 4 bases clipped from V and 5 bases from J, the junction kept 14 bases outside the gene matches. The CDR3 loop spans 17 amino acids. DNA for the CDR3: TGTGCCAGCAGCTCCTCATCTAGGCGGGAGATCCACAATGAGCAGTTCTTC. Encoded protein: CASSSSSRREIHNEQFF. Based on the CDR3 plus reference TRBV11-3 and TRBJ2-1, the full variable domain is EAGVVQSPRYKIIEKKQPVAFWCNPISGHNTLYWYLQNLGQGPELLIRYENEEAVDDSQLPKDRFSAERLKGVDSTLKIQPAELGDSAVYLCASSSSSRREIHNEQFFGPGTRLTVL.

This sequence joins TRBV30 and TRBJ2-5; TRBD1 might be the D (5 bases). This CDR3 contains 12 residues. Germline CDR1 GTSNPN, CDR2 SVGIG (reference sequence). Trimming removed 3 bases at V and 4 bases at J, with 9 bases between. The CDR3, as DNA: TGTGCCTGGAGCAGGCAGGGAGAGACCCAGTACTTC. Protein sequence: CAWSRQGETQYF.

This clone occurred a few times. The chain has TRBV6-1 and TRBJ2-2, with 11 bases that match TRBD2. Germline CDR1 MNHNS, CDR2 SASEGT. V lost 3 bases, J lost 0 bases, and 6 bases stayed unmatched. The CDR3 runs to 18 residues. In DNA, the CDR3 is TGTGCCAGCAGTGATAGACTAGCGGGGTTCGCGAACACCGGGGAGCTGTTTTTT. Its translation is CASSDRLAGFANTGELFF.

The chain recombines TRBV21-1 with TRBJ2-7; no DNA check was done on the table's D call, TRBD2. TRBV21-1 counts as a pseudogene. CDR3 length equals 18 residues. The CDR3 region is CASSLRSGTGVSSYEQYF. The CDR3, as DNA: TGTGCCAGCAGCCTACGATCCGGGACGGGAGTGAGCTCCTACGAGCAGTACTTC.

The CDR3 DNA reads TGCAGCGTCTTAATAGCGGGAGTTGAGCAGTTCTTC. Protein: CSVLIAGVEQFF. The V call is TRBV29-1, the J call TRBJ2-1; 9 nucleotides line up with TRBD2. The germline V gene encodes CDR1 SQVTM and CDR2 ANQGSEA. J gave up 9 bases and V 6 bases, and 6 bases lay outside the gene matches. This CDR3 is 12 amino acids long.

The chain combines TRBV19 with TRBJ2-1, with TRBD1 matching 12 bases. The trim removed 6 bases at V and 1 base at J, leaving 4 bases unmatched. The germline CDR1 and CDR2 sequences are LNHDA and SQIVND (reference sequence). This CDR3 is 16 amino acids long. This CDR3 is CASRGQGAKSYNEQFF. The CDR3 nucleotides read TGTGCCAGTAGGGGACAGGGGGCTAAGTCCTACAATGAGCAGTTCTTC.

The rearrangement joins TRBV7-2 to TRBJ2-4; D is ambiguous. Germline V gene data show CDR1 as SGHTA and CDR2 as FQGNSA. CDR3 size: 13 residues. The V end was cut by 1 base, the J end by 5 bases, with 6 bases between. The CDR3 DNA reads TGTGCCAGCAGCTTAGTCCAACAAAACATTCAGTACTTC. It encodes CASSLVQQNIQYF.